This TCR beta chain was captured in a study of blood T cell repertoires in COVID-19. Study details: Specimens from acute and convalescent COVID-19 originated in the United States, Italy and Spain.

In the case of this clone: One end of the junction is discordant with germline, which a read error may explain.

CDR1 and CDR2 from the germline V gene are LNHDA and SQIVND (reference sequence). The CDR3 sequence is 14 residues long. Clones were sequenced by immunoSEQ multiplex PCR, and TCRdb holds only the in-frame ones, with some missing. The table lists fewer than 95,000 clones, 80% to 90% of them singletons. The sample consisted of peripheral blood. The sequence derives from a man in his fifties with acute or convalescent COVID-19. This chain uses TRBV19 with TRBJ1-2, with a weak D call TRBD1 (5 bases). DNA of the CDR3: TGTGCGAGTACAAGGGGAGGTCTAGGCTATGGCTACACCTTC. Protein sequence: CASTRGGLGYGYTF. Together with reference TRBV19 and TRBJ1-2, the CDR3 gives the full variable domain: DGGITQSPKYLFRKEGQNVTLSCEQNLNHDAMYWYRQDPGQGLRLIYYSQIVNDFQKGDIAEGYSVSREKKESFPLTVTSAQKNPTAFYLCASTRGGLGYGYTFGSGTRLTVV.